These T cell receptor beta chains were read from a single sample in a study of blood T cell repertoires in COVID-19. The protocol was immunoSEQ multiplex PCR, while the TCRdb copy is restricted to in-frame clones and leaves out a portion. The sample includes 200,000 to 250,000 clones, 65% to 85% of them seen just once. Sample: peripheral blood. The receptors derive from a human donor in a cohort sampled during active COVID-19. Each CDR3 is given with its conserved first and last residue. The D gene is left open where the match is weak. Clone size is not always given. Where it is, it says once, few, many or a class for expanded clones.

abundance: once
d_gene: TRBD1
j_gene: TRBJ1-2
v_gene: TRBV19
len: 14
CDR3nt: TGTGCCAGTAGTACCCGACAGGGAGTGAAGGGCTACACCTTC
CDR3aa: CASSTRQGVKGYTF

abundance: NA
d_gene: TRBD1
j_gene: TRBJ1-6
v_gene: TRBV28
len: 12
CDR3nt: TGTGCCAGCAAGGGACAGGGGGCGACCCTCCACTTT
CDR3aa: CASKGQGATLHF

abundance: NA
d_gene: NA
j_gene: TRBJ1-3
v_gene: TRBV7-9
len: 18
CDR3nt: TGTGCCAGCAGCTCTCTACGTCTACAGGGAACCTCTGGAAACACCATATATTTT
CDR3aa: CASSSLRLQGTSGNTIYF

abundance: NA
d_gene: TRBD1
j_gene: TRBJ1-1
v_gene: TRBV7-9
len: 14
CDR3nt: TGTGCCAGCAGGTCAACAGGGGTGGGTACTGAAGCTTTCTTT
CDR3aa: CASRSTGVGTEAFF

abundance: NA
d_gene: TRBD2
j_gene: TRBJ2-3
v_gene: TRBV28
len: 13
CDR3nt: TGTGCCAGCCTAGCGGGACCCACAGATACGCAGTATTTT
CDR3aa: CASLAGPTDTQYF

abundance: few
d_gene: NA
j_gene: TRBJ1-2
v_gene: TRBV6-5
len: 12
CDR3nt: TGTGCCAGCAGTTACGACAGCTATGGCTACACCTTC
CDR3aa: CASSYDSYGYTF

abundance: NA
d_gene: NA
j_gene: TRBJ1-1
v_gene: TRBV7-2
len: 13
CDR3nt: TGTGCCAGCAGCTTGGGGGCGAACACTGAAGCTTTCTTT
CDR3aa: CASSLGANTEAFF

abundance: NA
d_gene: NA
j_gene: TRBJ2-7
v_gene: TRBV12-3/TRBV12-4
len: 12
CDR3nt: TGTGCCAGCAGGGACAGAGACTACGAGCAGTACTTC
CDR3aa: CASRDRDYEQYF

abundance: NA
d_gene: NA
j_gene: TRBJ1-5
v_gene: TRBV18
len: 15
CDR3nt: TGTGCCAGCTCACCCGCGGCAGGGAGCAATCAGCCCCAGCATTTT
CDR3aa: CASSPAAGSNQPQHF

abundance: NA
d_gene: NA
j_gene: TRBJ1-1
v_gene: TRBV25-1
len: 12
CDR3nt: TGTGCCAGCGCGGGTATCGGTACTGAAGCTTTCTTT
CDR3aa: CASAGIGTEAFF

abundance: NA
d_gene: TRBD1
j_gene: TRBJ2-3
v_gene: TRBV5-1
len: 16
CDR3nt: TGCGCCAGCAGCCCCGGACAGGGCCGGGGCACAGATACGCAGTATTTT
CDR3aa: CASSPGQGRGTDTQYF

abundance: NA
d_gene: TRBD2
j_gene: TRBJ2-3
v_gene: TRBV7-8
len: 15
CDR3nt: TGTGCCAGCAGCTCTCCAGCGGGATCACCAGATACGCAGTATTTT
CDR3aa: CASSSPAGSPDTQYF

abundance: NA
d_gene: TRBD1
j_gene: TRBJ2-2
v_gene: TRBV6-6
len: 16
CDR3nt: TGTGCCAGCAGTTACATGAGGACAGGGGGAACCGGGGAGCTGTTTTTT
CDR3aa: CASSYMRTGGTGELFF

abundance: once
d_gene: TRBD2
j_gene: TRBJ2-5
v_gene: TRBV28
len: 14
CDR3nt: TGTGCCAGCAGTTTAGGGTGGGAGGGAGAGACCCAGTACTTC
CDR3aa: CASSLGWEGETQYF

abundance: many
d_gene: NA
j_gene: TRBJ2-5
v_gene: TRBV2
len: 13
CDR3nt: TGTGCCAGCAGTGAGGACAGCCAAGAGACCCAGTACTTC
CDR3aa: CASSEDSQETQYF

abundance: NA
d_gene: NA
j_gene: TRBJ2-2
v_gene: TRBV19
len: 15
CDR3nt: TGTGCCAGTAGCCTCCAAGGAGGGGGCTTCGGGGAGCTGTTTTTT
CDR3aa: CASSLQGGGFGELFF

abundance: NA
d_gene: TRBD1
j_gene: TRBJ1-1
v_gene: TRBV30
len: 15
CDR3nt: TGTGCCTGGAGCTTAGGGGGCGTTATAGGCACTGAAGCTTTCTTT
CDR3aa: CAWSLGGVIGTEAFF